The next 25 T cell receptor beta chains were all read from a single sample in a study of blood T cell repertoires in COVID-19. The repertoire was sequenced with immunoSEQ multiplex PCR; TCRdb's copy has only in-frame clones and lacks some. The data show 150,000 or so clones, roughly nine tenths seen once. Sequenced material: peripheral blood. The receptors here all came from a man aged 55 to 70 with active or convalescent COVID-19.

The V and J genes are TRBV6-6 and TRBJ2-5; 7 bases line up with TRBD1. The CDR3 is 15 residues long. The germline CDR1 and CDR2 sequences are MNHNY and SVGAGI (reference sequence). V lost 2 bases, J lost 4 bases, and 7 bases stayed unmatched. Here the CDR3 DNA reads TGTGCCAGCAGTTACCCTAACAGGGGAACAGAGACCCAGTACTTC. It codes for CASSYPNRGTETQYF.

The rearrangement joins TRBV14 to TRBJ2-3, with 9 nucleotides matching TRBD2. The CDR3 has 15 amino acids. The germline gives CDR1 SGHDN, CDR2 FVKESK. V gave up 1 base and J gave up 6 bases; unmatched junction bases: 5. CDR3 sequence: CASSQVPSGMDTQYF. CDR3 sequence (DNA): TGTGCCAGCAGCCAAGTACCTAGCGGGATGGATACGCAGTATTTT.

The chain employs TRBV6-5 and TRBJ1-6; 7 bases are a match to TRBD1. Germline CDR1 and CDR2: MNHEY and SVGAGI. Losses at the gene ends were 6 bases for V and 7 bases for J; bases not matched to a gene: 6. The CDR3 sequence is 14 residues long. The CDR3 nucleotides read TGTGCCAGCAGCGACAGGGAGAGGAATTCACCCCTCCACTTT. Translated: CASSDRERNSPLHF.

The chain uses TRBV19 and TRBJ1-5; 11 nucleotides agree with TRBD1. This CDR3 comprises 15 residues. The V gene end was trimmed by 5 bases and the J gene end by 6 bases; junction bases not matched to a gene: 6. Germline values: CDR1 LNHDA, CDR2 SQIVND (reference sequence). The CDR3 nucleotides read TGTGCCAGTAGTGAGGGACAGGGGGGTTTTCAGCCCCAGCATTTT. This codes for CASSEGQGGFQPQHF.

The chain carries TRBV25-1 and TRBJ2-3; weak D call: TRBD2 (8 bases). The CDR3 is 17 residues long. Trimming left V 3 bases short and J 5 bases short, with 21 bases between. CDR1 MGHDK and CDR2 SYGVNS come from the germline V gene. CDR3 in DNA: TGTGCCAGCAGTGAGGATAGCGGGACAGAGGGTTTAGATACGCAGTATTTT. It translates to CASSEDSGTEGLDTQYF.

This sequence joins TRBV29-1 and TRBJ2-7; 7 bases are shared with TRBD1. This CDR3 is built from 12 residues. Germline CDR1 and CDR2: SQVTM and ANQGSEA. The ends lost 5 bases at V and 4 bases at J; junction bases unmatched: 5. The CDR3 nucleotides read TGCAGCGTTATCCGGGACAGTTACGAGCAGTACTTC. Its protein is CSVIRDSYEQYF.

The V gene is TRBV7-9, the J gene TRBJ1-1, with 9 bases matching TRBD1. The CDR3 length is 15 residues. J lost 4 bases, V lost 5 bases, and 8 bases had no gene match. The germline V gene encodes CDR1 SEHNR and CDR2 FQNEAQ (reference sequence). CDR3 amino acids: CASSAQGAGGTEAFF. The DNA for the CDR3 is TGTGCCAGCAGCGCACAGGGGGCTGGAGGCACTGAAGCTTTCTTT.

This sequence joins TRBV12-3 or TRBV12-4 and TRBJ1-1, with TRBD1 matching 7 bases. After removal of 6 bases from V and 7 bases from J, the junction contained 8 bases not matched to a gene. The CDR3 has 13 amino acids. The DNA of the CDR3 is TGTGCCAGCAGGACCGGGACAGCACTTGAAGCTTTCTTT. Protein sequence: CASRTGTALEAFF.

This chain joins TRBV5-1 and TRBJ2-7; possibly TRBD2 for D (5 bases). This CDR3 comprises 12 residues. Between the trimmed V and J ends, which lost 3 bases and 7 bases, there was a span of 11 bases. Germline lookup yields CDR1 SGHRS and CDR2 YFSETQ. The CDR3 spells CASSSGSREQYF. The CDR3 DNA sequence: TGCGCCAGCAGCTCGGGGAGCAGGGAGCAGTACTTC. The full variable domain, completed using reference TRBV5-1 and TRBJ2-7, is KAGVTQTPRYLIKTRGQQVTLSCSPISGHRSVSWYQQTPGQGLQFLFEYFSETQRNKGNFPGRFSGRQFSNSRSEMNVSTLELGDSALYLCASSSGSREQYFGPGTRLTVT.

This CDR3 is CASSKGAEGSDRNSGNTIYF. CDR3 nucleotides: TGTGCCAGCAGCAAAGGTGCGGAGGGTTCGGACAGGAACTCTGGAAACACCATATATTTT. The gene calls are TRBV21-1 and TRBJ1-3; the D call in the table, TRBD1, was not verified against the DNA. TRBV21-1 is flagged as a pseudogene. The CDR3 has 20 residues.

The DNA for the CDR3 is TGTGCCAGCAGACAGGGGGGCGCTAACTATGGCTACACCTTC. This sequence encodes CASRQGGANYGYTF. The chain employs TRBV6-5 and TRBJ1-2, with TRBD1 matching over 8 bases. Germline V lookup: CDR1 MNHEY, CDR2 SVGAGI. Trimming took 6 bases from V and 0 from J; bases not matched to a gene: 3. CDR3 length: 14 amino acids.

This chain joins TRBV30 and TRBJ1-4; 7 bases are a match to TRBD1. The CDR3 runs 16 residues. Trimming took 4 bases from V and 7 from J; bases not matched to a gene: 15. Germline V gene sequence: CDR1 GTSNPN, CDR2 SVGIG (reference sequence). The CDR3 DNA follows: TGTGCCTGGACTACTAAAACAGGGGCCCGGGTTGAAAAACTGTTTTTT. This translates into CAWTTKTGARVEKLFF.

CDR3 nucleotide sequence: TGCGCCAGCAGCCATCCGGGACAGCGTATTTCCGAGCAGTACTTC. Protein: CASSHPGQRISEQYF. The chain recombines TRBV5-1 with TRBJ2-7; 7 nucleotides match TRBD1. CDR3 size: 15 residues. After removal of 4 bases from V and 6 bases from J, the junction contained 13 bases not matched to a gene. Germline values: CDR1 SGHRS, CDR2 YFSETQ.

This clone was seen once. The rearrangement uses TRBV6-6 and TRBJ1-6; D unclear. Germline V gene lookup returns CDR1 MNHNY and CDR2 SVGAGI (reference sequence). V lost 0 bases and J lost 7, with 10 bases in between. This CDR3 region has 15 residues. The DNA for the CDR3 is TGTGCCAGCAGTTACTCGGCGGTGTGGAATTCACCCCTCCACTTT. Translating it yields CASSYSAVWNSPLHF.

This clone was seen a few times. The same CDR3 is also encoded by other DNA sequences in this sample. The chain recombines TRBV19 with TRBJ1-5, with D possibly TRBD1 on 5 matching bases. V lost 4 bases and J 4 bases, leaving 11 bases between the germline ends. Germline CDR1 is LNHDA and CDR2 is SQIVND (reference sequence). CDR3 length equals 14 residues. CDR3 sequence (DNA): TGTGCCAGTAGTACGACGGGGGGAAATCAGCCCCAGCATTTT. This encodes CASSTTGGNQPQHF.

This rearrangement joins TRBV27 to TRBJ2-4; maybe TRBD2 (6 bases). Germline-derived CDR1 and CDR2 are MNHEY and SMNVEV (reference sequence). Trimming left V 7 bases short and J 15 bases short, with 25 bases between. This CDR3 spans 14 amino acids. The CDR3: CASTPLGGERYWYF. The DNA for the CDR3 is TGTGCCAGCACCCCCTTGGGGGGAGAGAGATATTGGTACTTC.

The J gene is TRBJ2-5, the V gene TRBV18; TRBD1 is a possible D gene (5 bases). The V and J ends lost 2 bases and 2 bases respectively, with 9 bases between them. Per germline, CDR1 KGHSH and CDR2 LQKENI. The CDR3 totals 14 residues. The CDR3 spells CASSPIGEQETQYF. The DNA for the CDR3 is TGTGCCAGCTCACCAATAGGGGAACAAGAGACCCAGTACTTC.

Here the CDR3 reads CASSPMSGSTDTQYF. Written as DNA, the CDR3 is TGTGCCAGCTCCCCGATGAGCGGGAGCACAGATACGCAGTATTTT. The chain recombines TRBV18 with TRBJ2-3; tentative D call: TRBD2 (6 bases). The germline gives CDR1 KGHSH, CDR2 LQKENI. The length of the CDR3 is 15 residues. V was shortened by 6 bases and J by 0 bases, with 13 bases between the two germline ends.

The chain links TRBV12-5 to TRBJ1-1; 12 bases are a match to TRBD1. Germline V CDR1 and CDR2: LGHNT, FRNRAP. V dropped 1 base and J dropped 12; count of bases not matched to a gene: 12. The CDR3 runs 16 residues. This CDR3 reads CASGLDTAGTGGQTFF. DNA of the CDR3: TGTGCTAGTGGTTTGGATACGGCCGGGACAGGGGGCCAAACTTTCTTT.

CDR3 sequence reads: CASSRGWTGELFF. CDR3 coding DNA: TGTGCCAGCAGCAGGGGGTGGACCGGGGAGCTGTTTTTT. This rearrangement joins TRBV6-5 to TRBJ2-2, with 7 bases fitting TRBD1. The CDR3 runs 13 residues. The junction had 3 bases not matched to a gene; V was cut back by 6 bases and J by 5 bases. Germline V CDR1 and CDR2: MNHEY, SVGAGI.

The rearrangement links TRBV2 to TRBJ1-2, with 9 bases aligning to TRBD1. Germline lookup yields CDR1 SNHLY and CDR2 FYNNEI. This CDR3 comprises 16 residues. The V gene end was trimmed by 0 bases and the J gene end by 7 bases; junction bases not matched to a gene: 9. Written as DNA, the CDR3 is TGTGCCAGCAGTGAAGCGTGGGGGGGGACAGGGCTTGGCTACACCTTC. The encoded protein is CASSEAWGGTGLGYTF. Supplemented by reference TRBV2 and TRBJ1-2, the full variable domain reads EPEVTQTPSHQVTQMGQEVILRCVPISNHLYFYWYRQILGQKVEFLVSFYNNEISEKSEIFDDQFSVERPDGSNFTLKIRSTKLEDSAMYFCASSEAWGGTGLGYTFGSGTRLTVV.

The rearrangement uses TRBV6-1 and TRBJ1-2, with TRBD1 identical over 9 bases. There are 15 residues in the CDR3. Trimming removed 3 bases from V and 2 bases from J; junction bases left unmatched: 4. CDR1 is MNHNS, CDR2 SASEGT, per germline. Here the CDR3 reads CASSDPGQGNYGYTF. In DNA, the CDR3 is TGTGCCAGCAGTGATCCGGGACAGGGAAACTATGGCTACACCTTC.

This rearrangement joins TRBV25-1 to TRBJ1-1; no firm D call. Germline CDR1 and CDR2: MGHDK and SYGVNS. V lost 7 bases to trimming and J lost 9 bases, with 12 bases between them. This CDR3 has 11 amino acids. CDR3 protein: CASNLGSKAFF. CDR3 nucleotides: TGTGCCAGCAACCTCGGGTCGAAAGCTTTCTTT.

The V call is TRBV6-5, the J call TRBJ2-3; D is ambiguous. The length of the CDR3 is 12 residues. Germline V gene sequence: CDR1 MNHEY, CDR2 SVGAGI. V was clipped by 5 bases and J by 6 bases, with 9 bases between them. The chain's CDR3 is CASSLTWDTQYF. DNA of the CDR3: TGTGCCAGCAGTCTGACATGGGATACGCAGTATTTT.

The chain has TRBV30 and TRBJ1-5; a weak D match, TRBD1 (5 bases). The CDR3 runs to 13 residues. CDR1 is GTSNPN and CDR2 is SVGIG in the germline V gene (reference sequence). The ends were cut back, 0 bases at V and 6 bases at J, with 9 bases in the middle. CDR3 bases: TGTGCCTGGAGTGTTAAGGGGCTTCAGCCCCAGCATTTT. Encoded protein: CAWSVKGLQPQHF.